The 28 T cell receptor beta chains below come from one sample, sequenced in a study of lymphopenia after photon versus proton radiotherapy (dated by TCRdb to the late 2010s). Preparation of the library involved the immunoSEQ multiplex PCR assay. The immuneACCESS repertoire file appears here via TCRdb, limited to in-frame rearrangements. These files lack a portion of the clones; in checked studies, under half of the deficit traces to unresolved V genes, and the cause of the others is not known. The sample data list about 39,000 clones, and 80% to 95% of these were observed just once. The top ten clones comprise about 16% of the sample. The sample consisted of peripheral blood, taken from a patient treated with photon-based radiotherapy. These receptors originate from a man aged 55-75 years with cholangiocarcinoma.

The chain combines TRBV4-1 with TRBJ1-5; D gene ambiguous. V lost 1 base to trimming and J lost 0 bases, with 7 bases between them. The germline gives CDR1 MGHRA, CDR2 YSYEKL. This CDR3 is built from 15 residues. This CDR3 reads CASSQAADSNQPQHF. The CDR3 region has the DNA TGCGCCAGCAGCCAAGCGGCGGATAGCAATCAGCCCCAGCATTTT.

V and J are TRBV11-2 and TRBJ2-7; no definite D call. The CDR3 is 14 amino acids. The germline V and J ends were trimmed by 1 base and 1 base, with 8 bases remaining between them. CDR1 and CDR2 (germline): SGHAT, FQNNGV. In DNA form, the CDR3 reads TGTGCCAGCAGCTTAGGGGCCAATTCCTACGAGCAGTACTTC. Amino acid sequence: CASSLGANSYEQYF.

The gene calls are TRBV28 and TRBJ1-2, with 12 bases that match TRBD1. This CDR3 is 16 amino acids long. CDR1 is MDHEN and CDR2 is SYDVKM in the germline V gene. The trim removed 2 bases at V and 4 bases at J, leaving 5 bases unmatched. CDR3 nucleotides: TGTGCCAGCAGTTTAGGGGGACAGGGGGCGATCTATGGCTACACCTTC. Translating gives CASSLGGQGAIYGYTF.

V is TRBV29-1 and J is TRBJ2-1; 8 bases are shared with TRBD2. Germline CDR1 and CDR2: SQVTM and ANQGSEA. Losses at the gene ends were 4 bases for V and 3 bases for J; bases not matched to a gene: 2. The CDR3 is 13 amino acids. The CDR3 DNA sequence: TGCAGCGTTGCGGGAGGGTACTACAATGAGCAGTTCTTC. Protein: CSVAGGYYNEQFF.

The genes are TRBV19 and TRBJ1-1; 7 bases align to TRBD1. The CDR3 has 15 residues. CDR1 and CDR2 (germline): LNHDA, SQIVND (reference sequence). V shed 6 bases, J shed 11 bases, and the junction held 18 bases outside the gene matches. CDR3 in amino acids: CASSGLGQPYSWAFF. The CDR3 coding sequence is TGTGCCAGTAGCGGATTGGGACAGCCATATAGCTGGGCTTTCTTT.

The chain links TRBV19 to TRBJ1-1, with 7 bases lining up with TRBD1. Trimming took 5 bases from V and 5 from J; bases not matched to a gene: 8. Germline V gene data show CDR1 as LNHDA and CDR2 as SQIVND (reference sequence). The CDR3 extends over 14 amino acids. The CDR3 reads CASSPRTGGTEAFF. The CDR3 coding sequence is TGTGCCAGTAGTCCACGGACAGGAGGGACTGAAGCTTTCTTT. The whole variable domain, remainder taken from reference TRBV19 and TRBJ1-1, is DGGITQSPKYLFRKEGQNVTLSCEQNLNHDAMYWYRQDPGQGLRLIYYSQIVNDFQKGDIAEGYSVSREKKESFPLTVTSAQKNPTAFYLCASSPRTGGTEAFFGQGTRLTVV.

The J gene is TRBJ2-7, the V gene TRBV4-2, with 7 bases identical to TRBD2. CDR3 length: 16 amino acids. V was clipped by 0 bases and J by 2 bases; unmatched bases: 7. CDR1 is LGHNA and CDR2 is YNFKEQ in the germline V gene. In nucleotides, the CDR3 is TGTGCCAGCAGCCAAGAAGGGAGCGGGGTTCCCTACGAGCAGTACTTC. This gives the protein CASSQEGSGVPYEQYF.

This clone was observed once. The V gene is TRBV5-5, the J gene TRBJ2-7; no firm D call. The germline V gene has CDR1 SGHKS and CDR2 YYEKEE (reference sequence). The CDR3 length is 15 residues. V was trimmed by 0 bases and J by 2 bases, leaving 12 bases between them. This chain's CDR3 is CASSLDPGKAYEQYF. As DNA, the CDR3 is TGTGCCAGCAGCTTGGACCCAGGAAAGGCCTACGAGCAGTACTTC.

This clone was counted a single time. V and J are TRBV4-3 and TRBJ2-3, with 11 bases identical to TRBD2. Germline V gene data show CDR1 as LGHNA and CDR2 as YSLEER. This CDR3 region has 16 residues. V shed 2 bases and J 5 bases; nucleotides not matched to a gene: 6. The DNA for the CDR3 is TGCGCCAGCAGCCAAAGGGGGACTAGCGGTGAAGATACGCAGTATTTT. Encoded protein: CASSQRGTSGEDTQYF.

This sequence joins TRBV7-8 and TRBJ2-5, with a weak D call TRBD1 (6 bases). Germline V lookup: CDR1 SGHVS, CDR2 FQNEAQ. The length of the CDR3 is 14 residues. The V gene lost 3 bases and the J gene lost 1 base, with 9 bases spanning the gap. CDR3 coding DNA: TGTGCCAGCAGCTTCACAGGGATCCAAGAGACCCAGTACTTC. Translation gives CASSFTGIQETQYF.

The chain is built from TRBV19 and TRBJ2-3; 8 bases map to TRBD2. This CDR3 is built from 20 residues. V was clipped by 5 bases and J by 1 base; unmatched bases: 20. Germline V gives CDR1 LNHDA, CDR2 SQIVND (reference sequence). CDR3 bases: TGTGCCAGTAGTCCCCATCCCTCCCCGGAAAGCGGGGGTCGCACAGATACGCAGTATTTT. As protein: CASSPHPSPESGGRTDTQYF.

This chain joins TRBV4-1 and TRBJ2-5; TRBD2 agrees at 8 bases. The V and J ends lost 2 bases and 5 bases, in that order; junction bases with no gene match: 7. Germline lookup yields CDR1 MGHRA and CDR2 YSYEKL. This CDR3 comprises 15 residues. The CDR3 bases are TGCGCCAGCAGCCAAAACGGGGGGGCAGTTGAGACCCAGTACTTC. The encoded protein is CASSQNGGAVETQYF.

This chain joins TRBV7-2 and TRBJ2-3, with unresolved D. V lost 1 base and J lost 4, with 3 bases in between. CDR3 size: 12 residues. Germline V gives CDR1 SGHTA, CDR2 FQGNSA. The CDR3 nucleotides read TGTGCCAGCAGCTTAGTGGCAGATACGCAGTATTTT. The encoded protein is CASSLVADTQYF.

The chain links TRBV28 to TRBJ2-3, with no clear D. Germline CDR1 MDHEN, CDR2 SYDVKM. CDR3 length equals 16 residues. V dropped 7 bases and J dropped 0 bases, with 17 bases sitting between them. The CDR3, as DNA: TGTGCCAGCAAACAATCGGGTGGGTGGAGCACAGATACGCAGTATTTT. It translates to CASKQSGGWSTDTQYF. Looking up the rest from reference TRBV28 and TRBJ2-3 gives the full variable domain: DVKVTQSSRYLVKRTGEKVFLECVQDMDHENMFWYRQDPGLGLRLIYFSYDVKMKEKGDIPEGYSVSREKKERFSLILESASTNQTSMYLCASKQSGGWSTDTQYFGPGTRLTVL.

This clone was recorded once. This rearrangement joins TRBV27 to TRBJ2-5; D not resolved. Trimming cost V 2 bases and J 1 base, with 11 bases left between them. Germline loops: CDR1 MNHEY, CDR2 SMNVEV (reference sequence). The CDR3 is made up of 15 amino acids. This CDR3 reads CASSLGVGSQETQYF. For the CDR3, the DNA is TGTGCCAGCAGTTTAGGGGTCGGATCCCAAGAGACCCAGTACTTC.

V usage is TRBV9 and J usage is TRBJ2-3; TRBD1 or TRBD2 may be the D gene (6 bases each). CDR3 length equals 18 residues. Trimming left V 3 bases short and J 6 bases short, with 26 bases between. The germline V gene has CDR1 SGDLS and CDR2 YYNGEE. Here the CDR3 reads CASSEEGVVLARSDTQYF. CDR3 bases: TGTGCCAGCAGCGAGGAGGGGGTGGTACTAGCACGTTCGGATACGCAGTATTTT. The whole variable domain, remainder taken from reference TRBV9 and TRBJ2-3, is DSGVTQTPKHLITATGQRVTLRCSPRSGDLSVYWYQQSLDQGLQFLIQYYNGEERAKGNILERFSAQQFPDLHSELNLSSLELGDSALYFCASSEEGVVLARSDTQYFGPGTRLTVL.

In this sample, this clone turned up once. This chain links TRBV7-2 with TRBJ2-7; TRBD1 is a possible D gene (5 bases). V was shortened by 1 base and J by 4 bases, with 11 bases between the two germline ends. The CDR3 totals 14 residues. CDR1 and CDR2 (germline): SGHTA, FQGNSA. The CDR3 spells CASSLVYTGYEQYF. The CDR3 nucleotides are TGTGCCAGCAGCTTAGTGTACACAGGATACGAGCAGTACTTC.

The V and J genes are TRBV5-5 and TRBJ1-6; D possibly corresponds to TRBD1 (5 bases). Germline V gives CDR1 SGHKS, CDR2 YYEKEE (reference sequence). The V end was cut by 0 bases, the J end by 8 bases, with 9 bases between. The CDR3 is 14 amino acids. The CDR3 here is CASSLVPGDSPLHF. CDR3 DNA sequence: TGTGCCAGCAGCTTGGTTCCGGGGGATTCACCCCTCCACTTT.

This rearrangement joins TRBV27 to TRBJ2-6, with D perhaps matching TRBD2 (5 bases). V was shortened by 6 bases and J by 4 bases, with 7 bases between the two germline ends. The CDR3 loop spans 13 amino acids. Germline V gene data show CDR1 as MNHEY and CDR2 as SMNVEV (reference sequence). DNA for the CDR3: TGTGCCAGCAGCCTAGCCGGGGCCAACGTCCTGACTTTC. Protein: CASSLAGANVLTF.

This clone has only a few counts. This CDR3 reads CASSPGQHTQETQYF. CDR3 sequence (DNA): TGTGCCAGCAGCCCGGGACAGCACACTCAAGAGACCCAGTACTTC. The rearrangement joins TRBV5-8 to TRBJ2-5, with 7 bases identical to TRBD1. Looked up from germline, CDR1 is SGHTS and CDR2 is YDEGEE. CDR3 size: 15 residues. V shed 4 bases and J 2 bases; nucleotides not matched to a gene: 8.

This rearrangement joins TRBV11-3 to TRBJ2-3; 8 bases align to TRBD1. The germline V gene encodes CDR1 SGHNT and CDR2 YENEEA. The CDR3 consists of 14 residues. V was pared by 5 bases and J by 0 bases, with 1 base of the junction left unmatched. The DNA for the CDR3 is TGTGCCAGCAGCCGGACAGGGAGCACAGATACGCAGTATTTT. Translated: CASSRTGSTDTQYF.

The chain is built from TRBV11-3 and TRBJ2-2, with 7 bases that match TRBD2. CDR3 size: 14 residues. J was trimmed by 3 bases and V by 5 bases; bases with no gene match: 3. Per the germline V gene, CDR1 is SGHNT and CDR2 is YENEEA. In DNA, the CDR3 is TGTGCCAGCAGCGTCGGACTAGACACCGGGGAGCTGTTTTTT. It codes for CASSVGLDTGELFF.

The chain is built from TRBV5-1 and TRBJ2-5; 7 nucleotides line up with TRBD1. Germline-derived CDR1 and CDR2 are SGHRS and YFSETQ. The CDR3 is made up of 14 amino acids. J was trimmed by 6 bases and V by 5 bases; bases with no gene match: 10. The CDR3 nucleotides are TGCGCCAGCAGAGCCGACAGGGTCGGTCAGACCCAGTACTTC. Its protein is CASRADRVGQTQYF.

The chain uses TRBV5-4 and TRBJ2-7; the match to TRBD2 covers 11 bases. The CDR3 sequence is 20 residues long. Germline lookup yields CDR1 SGHNT and CDR2 YYREEE (reference sequence). V trimming: 3 bases; J trimming: 3 bases; junction bases outside the gene matches: 20. CDR3: CASSYWWGRKGLAGFYEQYF. DNA for the CDR3: TGTGCCAGCAGCTATTGGTGGGGACGTAAAGGACTAGCGGGCTTCTACGAGCAGTACTTC.

CDR3 coding DNA: TGCAGCGTTGCGAACAGTCACAATGAGCAGTTCTTC. It codes for CSVANSHNEQFF. This chain joins TRBV29-1 and TRBJ2-1; D gene uncertain. Trimming took 4 bases from V and 5 from J, leaving 9 bases between them. Germline CDR1 is SQVTM and CDR2 is ANQGSEA. The CDR3 runs to 12 residues.

CDR3 region: CASSEDRTGSNQPQHF. CDR3 nucleotide sequence: TGTGCCAGCAGTGAAGATAGGACGGGTAGCAATCAGCCCCAGCATTTT. The chain carries TRBV2 and TRBJ1-5; D gene uncertain. Germline CDR1 is SNHLY and CDR2 is FYNNEI. With 1 base removed from V and 0 bases from J, the gap between germline ends came to 10 bases. CDR3 size: 16 residues.

The chain employs TRBV11-3 and TRBJ2-7; either TRBD1 or TRBD2 may fit D (6 bases each). The germline V gene has CDR1 SGHNT and CDR2 YENEEA. CDR3 length equals 14 residues. Trimming removed 8 bases at V and 5 bases at J, with 19 bases between. In nucleotides, the CDR3 is TGTGCCAGCCGGGGGCGGGCAGGGATCGACGAGCAGTACTTC. Amino acid sequence: CASRGRAGIDEQYF.

This clone was observed once. V is TRBV10-2 and J is TRBJ1-5; 11 bases are shared with TRBD1. Germline V gives CDR1 WSHSY, CDR2 SAAADI. V dropped 2 bases and J dropped 7; count of bases not matched to a gene: 4. CDR3 length equals 15 residues. The CDR3 loop reads CASSERTGGQQPQHF. As DNA, the CDR3 is TGCGCCAGCAGTGAGCGGACAGGGGGCCAGCAGCCCCAGCATTTT.